This TCR beta chain stems from a study of a mutant IDH1 vaccine in newly diagnosed glioma (dated by TCRdb to the early 2020s). For the study in its entirety: Patients received eight vaccinations in weeks 1, 3, 5, 7, 11, 15, 19 and 23, corresponding to visits V03 through V10. For exploratory analyses, fewer than 30 treated patients had longitudinal TCRB deep sequencing done wherever samples were available. Of the 25 to 40 patients who were treated, approximately 60% were male and roughly 40% were female, and the mean age was about 37 years. Vaccination was initiated 4-6 weeks after radiotherapy alone, or concurrently with temozolomide cycles in the chemotherapy-containing groups. Prior to enrollment, patients had been given standard therapy consisting of radiotherapy alone, temozolomide alone, or radiochemotherapy with temozolomide, with the combination given to most patients. Peripheral blood samples were drawn at six visits, namely V03 (baseline), V05, V07, V10, V12 and V13.

What this sample's time point label stands for: week 23, last vaccination. Every vaccine dose consisted of 300 ug of a 20-mer mutant IDH1 peptide in Montanide, administered subcutaneously together with topical imiquimod. The donors had newly diagnosed IDH1-mutant astrocytomas of WHO grade 3 or 4 that showed loss of nuclear ATRX. The samples were drawn from NOA16, a multicentre, single-arm, open-label phase I trial in Germany that tested a mutant IDH1 peptide vaccine in humans for the first time. Genomic DNA for TCRB sequencing was extracted from EDTA blood using the DNeasy Blood and Tissue Kit. Libraries were constructed by the immunoSEQ multiplex PCR assay. The hsTCRB Kit was used according to the manufacturer's protocol to amplify rearranged TCR beta chain sequences. TCRB libraries were sequenced on an Illumina MiSeq. The paper's processing steps were these. The kit vendor's proprietary platform handled demultiplexing, trimming and gene mapping. Here the immuneACCESS table is served through TCRdb, limited to in-frame sequences with V and J called. Missing clones are a known gap in these copies; in checked studies unresolved V genes cover under half, and the rest lacks a known reason. Clone size and V and J calls were adopted from that table, with D and trimming inferred from the DNA. The sample contains about 30,000 clones, 88% of them found a single time. Of the sample, less than 3% falls within the top ten clones.

Overall results and qualifications from the work: It was noted by the authors that analyses of patient blood samples could not be reproduced owing to sample limitations. Vaccine-induced immune responses across multiple MHC alleles were detected in approximately 94% of patients. Selection of PBMC samples for TCRB deep sequencing was based on availability. No apparent relationship was observed between pseudoprogression and alterations in the top peripheral T cell clonotypes detected by TCRB sequencing.

Concerning this clone itself: Its antigen target is currently unknown. No base quality information exists; no much larger clone differs at one position.

V is cut by 4 bases and J by 4 bases, and the space between the germline ends is 12 bases. Per the germline V gene (reference sequence), PRHDT is the CDR1 and FYEKMQ is the CDR2. The CDR3, cysteine through phenylalanine, is 14 amino acids long. Only the CDR3 portion is preserved as DNA: 42 bases, with reading frame beginning at the first base. This sample comprised PBMCs, obtained from a glioma patient whose treatment included an IDH1 peptide vaccine. The V and J segments used are TRBV13 and TRBJ2-3; the D gene could be either TRBD1 or TRBD2, each agreeing at 6 bases. This sequence originates from a man in his forties or fifties with glioma. The CDR3 region: CASSSDGGADTQYF. The bases read TGTGCCAGCAGCTCCGACGGGGGCGCAGATACGCAGTATTTT.